These 31 T cell receptor beta chains were sequenced from one sample in a study of blood T cell repertoires in COVID-19. Produced via immunoSEQ multiplex PCR; TCRdb's table is partial and in-frame only. The repertoire includes about 210,000 clones, around four fifths of them detected once, and more than 8% sits in the top ten. The sequenced sample was peripheral blood. The origin of the receptors is a woman aged 45-60 years with acute or convalescent COVID-19.

This clone was observed a single time. The sample holds other DNA sequences that translate to the same CDR3. V gene TRBV27 combines with J gene TRBJ1-5, with D tentatively TRBD1 (5 bases). The CDR3 extends over 12 amino acids. CDR1 and CDR2 (germline): MNHEY, SMNVEV (reference sequence). Trimming cost V 5 bases and J 7 bases, with 9 bases left between them. CDR3 sequence reads: CASSLPGQPQHF. The DNA for the CDR3 is TGTGCCAGCAGTCTCCCAGGGCAGCCCCAGCATTTT.

The genes are TRBV12-3 or TRBV12-4 and TRBJ2-7, with D perhaps matching TRBD2 (5 bases). CDR3 length: 12 residues. V lost 5 bases and J 9 bases, leaving 14 bases between the germline ends. The chain's CDR3 is CASSVLGSGQYF. The CDR3 region has the DNA TGTGCCAGCAGTGTTCTGGGGAGCGGGCAGTACTTC.

V and J are TRBV4-2 and TRBJ1-4; D gene unclear. Trimming took off 1 base at V and 7 bases at J, with 16 bases between the two ends. Germline V gene lookup returns CDR1 LGHNA and CDR2 YNFKEQ. The CDR3 extends over 16 amino acids. The CDR3 DNA sequence: TGTGCCAGCAGCCAAGGGATCGACTTTGGAGGTGAAAAACTGTTTTTT. Amino acids: CASSQGIDFGGEKLFF.

V is TRBV11-3 and J is TRBJ2-1; 13 nucleotides match TRBD2. CDR3 length: 19 amino acids. CDR1 and CDR2 (germline): SGHNT, YENEEA. The junction had 15 bases not matched to a gene; V was cut back by 2 bases and J by 8 bases. The CDR3 is CASSLLVCWTSGSFDEQFF. The CDR3 DNA is TGTGCCAGCAGCTTATTGGTTTGTTGGACTAGCGGGAGTTTCGATGAGCAGTTCTTC.

V and J are TRBV5-4 and TRBJ2-1, with unresolved D. CDR3 length: 13 amino acids. The V gene's germline CDR1 is SGHNT and CDR2 YYREEE (reference sequence). Trimming shortened V by 0 bases and J by 8 bases, and 9 bases separated the two germline ends. DNA of the CDR3: TGTGCCAGCAGCTTGGACTATCTGGATGAGCAGTTCTTC. Amino acid sequence: CASSLDYLDEQFF. The full variable domain, its missing parts supplied by reference TRBV5-4 and TRBJ2-1, is ETGVTQSPTHLIKTRGQQVTLRCSSQSGHNTVSWYQQALGQGPQFIFQYYREEENGRGNFPPRFSGLQFPNYSSELNVNALELDDSALYLCASSLDYLDEQFFGPGTRLTVL.

The rearrangement links TRBV29-1 to TRBJ2-2, with D maybe TRBD2 (6 bases). V lost 4 bases, J lost 3 bases, and 15 bases lay in between. The CDR3 is made up of 15 amino acids. Germline CDR1 and CDR2: SQVTM and ANQGSEA. CDR3 region: CSVAEGLAHTGELFF. The DNA of the CDR3 is TGCAGCGTTGCAGAAGGGCTAGCGCACACCGGGGAGCTGTTTTTT.

The V call is TRBV25-1, the J call TRBJ2-7; TRBD1 matches at 8 bases. The trim removed 3 bases at V and 0 bases at J, leaving 7 bases unmatched. CDR3 length: 16 amino acids. Germline CDR1 and CDR2: MGHDK and SYGVNS. For the CDR3, the DNA is TGTGCCAGCAGTGACCGCGGACAGGGAGGCTCCTACGAGCAGTACTTC. Protein sequence: CASSDRGQGGSYEQYF.

The V gene is TRBV5-4, the J gene TRBJ2-7, with 10 bases fitting TRBD1. Germline CDR1 and CDR2: SGHNT and YYREEE (reference sequence). Germline trimming cut 4 bases from V and 4 bases from J; bases unmatched to any gene: 5. This CDR3 is built from 14 residues. The CDR3 DNA follows: TGTGCCAGCAGCCCGGACAGGGGGAAGTACGAGCAGTACTTC. This sequence encodes CASSPDRGKYEQYF.

The genes are TRBV7-9 and TRBJ1-4; D perhaps matches TRBD1 (5 bases). V was cut by 4 bases and J by 4 bases, with 10 bases left in between. CDR1 SEHNR and CDR2 FQNEAQ come from the germline V gene (reference sequence). CDR3 length: 14 residues. CDR3 amino acids: CASSSTDINEKLFF. Written as DNA, the CDR3 is TGTGCCAGCAGCTCGACAGATATTAATGAAAAACTGTTTTTT.

V and J are TRBV7-2 and TRBJ2-1; D possibly corresponds to TRBD2 (5 bases). CDR3 length: 17 amino acids. Germline V lookup: CDR1 SGHTA, CDR2 FQGNSA. The ends were cut back, 3 bases at V and 0 bases at J, with 15 bases in the middle. The CDR3 spells CASSLDVSGSSYNEQFF. CDR3 DNA: TGTGCCAGCAGCTTGGACGTAAGCGGCAGCTCCTACAATGAGCAGTTCTTC.

The chain employs TRBV28 and TRBJ1-2; D unresolved. The CDR3 is 17 residues long. With 9 bases removed from V and 2 bases from J, the gap between germline ends came to 25 bases. Germline values: CDR1 MDHEN, CDR2 SYDVKM. The CDR3 reads CASRDAKEWSPNYGYTF. The CDR3 DNA follows: TGTGCCAGTCGTGACGCAAAGGAGTGGTCTCCGAACTATGGCTACACCTTC.

Ten or more counts support this clone. Other DNA sequences in this specimen translate into the identical CDR3. The chain combines TRBV15 with TRBJ2-7, with 10 positions matching TRBD1. This CDR3 spans 13 amino acids. Trimming cost V 4 bases and J 4 bases; bases outside gene matches: 1. The germline CDR1 and CDR2 sequences are LNHNV and YYDKDF (reference sequence). CDR3 loop: CATSTGQGYEQYF. The CDR3 nucleotides read TGTGCCACCAGCACGGGACAGGGGTACGAGCAGTACTTC. The full variable domain, its missing parts supplied by reference TRBV15 and TRBJ2-7, is DAMVIQNPRYQVTQFGKPVTLSCSQTLNHNVMYWYQQKSSQAPKLLFHYYDKDFNNEADTPDNFQSRRPNTSFCFLDIRSPGLGDTAMYLCATSTGQGYEQYFGPGTRLTVT.

The chain employs TRBV10-1 and TRBJ1-4; tentatively, D is TRBD1 (5 bases). This CDR3 contains 14 residues. V was cut by 2 bases and J by 3 bases, with 7 bases left in between. Germline lookup yields CDR1 WNHNN and CDR2 SYGVQD (reference sequence). CDR3 residues: CASSEDRSNEKLFF. CDR3 bases: TGCGCCAGCAGTGAGGACAGATCTAATGAAAAACTGTTTTTT.

V and J are TRBV11-2 and TRBJ1-1; a weak D match, TRBD1 (5 bases). The V gene lost 0 bases and the J gene lost 3 bases, with 17 bases spanning the gap. Per germline, CDR1 SGHAT and CDR2 FQNNGV. The CDR3 sequence is 17 residues long. The chain's CDR3 is CASSLEKKGLVDTEAFF. DNA of the CDR3: TGTGCCAGCAGCTTAGAGAAGAAGGGGTTAGTGGACACTGAAGCTTTCTTT.

The chain has TRBV24-1 and TRBJ2-5, with 8 bases identical to TRBD1. Germline assignment: CDR1 KGHDR and CDR2 SFDVKD. The CDR3 runs 15 residues. With V trimmed by 3 bases and J by 5 bases, 7 bases remained unmatched. CDR3 DNA sequence: TGTGCCACCAGTGATAGCAGGACAGGGTTGGAGACCCAGTACTTC. Its translation is CATSDSRTGLETQYF.

This clone was observed a few times. V and J are TRBV10-1 and TRBJ1-1, with a weak D call TRBD1 (6 bases). Germline loops: CDR1 WNHNN, CDR2 SYGVQD (reference sequence). The CDR3 has 13 residues. Trimming took 6 bases from V and 4 from J, leaving 12 bases between them. The CDR3 loop is CASSSGERTEAFF. The DNA for the CDR3 is TGCGCCAGCAGCTCAGGGGAGCGCACTGAAGCTTTCTTT.

This clone was observed once. The chain couples TRBV11-3 to TRBJ2-3; tentatively, D is TRBD1 (5 bases). Germline lookup yields CDR1 SGHNT and CDR2 YENEEA. V lost 5 bases and J lost 0, with 9 bases in between. The CDR3 sequence is 14 residues long. CDR3 region: CASSLTGSTDTQYF. The CDR3 DNA reads TGTGCCAGCAGCCTAACAGGTAGCACAGATACGCAGTATTTT.

This clone was recorded once. The chain is built from TRBV30 and TRBJ1-5; unclear D gene. Looked up from germline, CDR1 is GTSNPN and CDR2 is SVGIG (reference sequence). The V and J ends lost 4 bases and 6 bases respectively, with 13 bases between them. This CDR3 contains 13 residues. CDR3 in DNA: TGTGCCTGGACGGCAGGTTTTTCTCAGCCCCAGCATTTT. As protein: CAWTAGFSQPQHF. Full variable domain (outside the CDR3, taken from reference TRBV30 and TRBJ1-5): SQTIHQWPATLVQPVGSPLSLECTVEGTSNPNLYWYRQAAGRGLQLLFYSVGIGQISSEVPQNLSASRPQDRQFILSSKKLLLSDSGFYLCAWTAGFSQPQHFGDGTRLSIL.

The CDR3 here is CASSLAPTRLNEQFF. The CDR3 DNA follows: TGTGCCAGCAGCTTAGCCCCGACTAGACTCAATGAGCAGTTCTTC. This sequence joins TRBV7-8 and TRBJ2-1; possible D gene TRBD2, 6 bases. The germline gives CDR1 SGHVS, CDR2 FQNEAQ. Trimming removed 0 bases at V and 6 bases at J, with 12 bases between. The CDR3 spans 15 residues.

V is TRBV7-6 and J is TRBJ2-5; 7 bases are shared with TRBD1. The CDR3 consists of 17 residues. The trim removed 8 bases at V and 3 bases at J, leaving 18 bases unmatched. The germline gives CDR1 SGHVS, CDR2 FNYEAQ. In DNA form, the CDR3 reads TGTGCCAGCTCAAAGGGTCGGAGCGACAGGGTCGAAGAGACCCAGTACTTC. Its protein product is CASSKGRSDRVEETQYF.

This sequence joins TRBV19 and TRBJ1-1; maybe TRBD1 (5 bases). This CDR3 spans 15 amino acids. V lost 3 bases and J lost 1, with 12 bases in between. Germline V gene lookup returns CDR1 LNHDA and CDR2 SQIVND (reference sequence). CDR3 DNA sequence: TGTGCCAGTAGTATCTTGGCAGGGTGGAACACTGAAGCTTTCTTT. This sequence encodes CASSILAGWNTEAFF.

The genes are TRBV29-1 and TRBJ1-2, with D perhaps TRBD1 (5 bases). This CDR3 has 12 residues. CDR1 SQVTM and CDR2 ANQGSEA come from the germline V gene. Deletions cut 4 bases from V and 4 bases from J, with 10 bases between. The CDR3 region is CSVGAGAYGYTF. CDR3 bases: TGCAGCGTTGGGGCTGGGGCCTATGGCTACACCTTC.

The rearrangement uses TRBV12-5 and TRBJ1-1, with no clear D. Germline CDR1 LGHNT, CDR2 FRNRAP. The V end lost 3 bases, the J end lost 5 bases, and 7 bases lay between the germline ends. The CDR3 sequence is 12 residues long. CDR3 amino acids: CASGFGWTEAFF. The CDR3 nucleotides read TGTGCTAGTGGTTTCGGGTGGACTGAAGCTTTCTTT.

This chain uses TRBV18 with TRBJ2-3, with 10 bases fitting TRBD1. Germline V gene lookup returns CDR1 KGHSH and CDR2 LQKENI. The CDR3 sequence is 18 residues long. V dropped 6 bases and J dropped 0; count of bases not matched to a gene: 12. The CDR3 bases are TGTGCCAGCTCCATGTTACCGGGACAGGGGCTAAGCACAGATACGCAGTATTTT. Translating it yields CASSMLPGQGLSTDTQYF.

The chain is built from TRBV12-3 or TRBV12-4 and TRBJ2-1; D is undetermined. Between the trimmed V and J ends, which lost 7 bases and 5 bases, there was a span of 9 bases. The CDR3 runs 12 residues. CDR3 residues: CASKTQNNEQFF. The CDR3 DNA is TGTGCCAGCAAAACACAGAACAATGAGCAGTTCTTC.

The rearrangement joins TRBV29-1 to TRBJ2-2; 7 bases are shared with TRBD1. After removal of 4 bases from V and 3 bases from J, the junction contained 2 bases not matched to a gene. CDR3 length equals 13 residues. Germline CDR1 is SQVTM and CDR2 is ANQGSEA. CDR3 residues: CSVVTGYTGELFF. The CDR3 DNA sequence: TGCAGCGTTGTGACAGGGTACACCGGGGAGCTGTTTTTT.

The J gene is TRBJ2-2, the V gene TRBV5-6; 10 bases fit TRBD1. The CDR3 is 16 residues long. The germline CDR1 and CDR2 sequences are SGHDT and YYEEEE. The junction had 7 bases not matched to a gene; V was cut back by 4 bases and J by 4 bases. CDR3 region: CASSPGTGAVTGELFF. The CDR3 nucleotides read TGTGCCAGCAGCCCTGGGACAGGGGCGGTCACCGGGGAGCTGTTTTTT.

The CDR3 region is CSASPPTGTGELFF. For the CDR3, the DNA is TGCAGCGCGTCCCCACCGACAGGGACCGGGGAGCTGTTTTTT. The chain employs TRBV29-1 and TRBJ2-2; 7 bases are a match to TRBD1. V trimming: 7 bases; J trimming: 5 bases; junction bases outside the gene matches: 10. This CDR3 contains 14 residues. Germline loops: CDR1 SQVTM, CDR2 ANQGSEA.

The chain recombines TRBV28 with TRBJ1-1, with D maybe TRBD1 (5 bases). The CDR3 has 16 residues. The germline V gene encodes CDR1 MDHEN and CDR2 SYDVKM. Trimming shortened V by 2 bases and J by 3 bases, and 16 bases separated the two germline ends. The CDR3, as DNA: TGTGCCAGCAGTTTAGCAGCTGGGGGAGGAGACACTGAAGCTTTCTTT. Amino acid sequence: CASSLAAGGGDTEAFF.

The genes are TRBV6-5 and TRBJ1-5; D ambiguous. Germline CDR1 MNHEY, CDR2 SVGAGI. The V and J ends lost 5 bases and 0 bases respectively, with 8 bases between them. The CDR3 runs to 14 residues. As DNA, the CDR3 is TGTGCCAGCAGTCCAACTTATAGCAATCAGCCCCAGCATTTT. Translation: CASSPTYSNQPQHF.

V is TRBV7-2 and J is TRBJ1-2; D is uncertain. The CDR3 sequence is 14 residues long. The V gene's germline CDR1 is SGHTA and CDR2 FQGNSA. V gave up 1 base and J gave up 1 base, with 7 bases separating them. CDR3 bases: TGTGCCAGCAGCTTAGATAGAGTTAACTATGGCTACACCTTC. Encoded protein: CASSLDRVNYGYTF.